The 22 T cell receptor beta chains listed next were all sequenced from one sample in a study of blood T cell repertoires in COVID-19 (dated by TCRdb to 2019 to 2021). Libraries were constructed by the immunoSEQ multiplex PCR assay. TCRdb provides this immuneACCESS table in a form limited to in-frame rearrangements. Some clones are lacking; in checked studies, under half of them reflect an unresolved V gene, and why the rest are absent is not known. This sample lists 110,000 or so clones; approximately 85% were detected once. Of the sample, around 3.4% is held by the ten largest clones. What was sequenced was peripheral blood. The receptors derive from a man aged 35-49 years with acute or convalescent COVID-19.

This clone occurred once. The rearrangement joins TRBV7-2 to TRBJ2-1; 7 nucleotides match TRBD2. CDR3 size: 15 residues. Germline CDR1 reads SGHTA; CDR2 reads FQGNSA. Unmatched junction bases numbered 8, after V lost 0 bases and J lost 9 bases. As DNA, the CDR3 is TGTGCCAGCAGCTTAGCGGGGGGGACGATCCCTGAGCAGTTCTTC. Protein sequence: CASSLAGGTIPEQFF.

The rearrangement joins TRBV5-1 to TRBJ1-1; D call uncertain. The V gene's germline CDR1 is SGHRS and CDR2 YFSETQ. The germline V and J ends were trimmed by 0 bases and 5 bases, with 8 bases remaining between them. The CDR3 runs to 13 residues. CDR3 loop: CASSLVSETEAFF. The CDR3 coding sequence is TGCGCCAGCAGCTTGGTGTCGGAGACTGAAGCTTTCTTT.

This clone turned up a few times. This chain uses TRBV4-1 with TRBJ2-3; D perhaps matches TRBD2 (6 bases). The CDR3 is made up of 17 amino acids. The V gene lost 1 base and the J gene lost 6 bases, with 20 bases spanning the gap. Per the germline V gene, CDR1 is MGHRA and CDR2 is YSYEKL. CDR3 nucleotide sequence: TGCGCCAGCAGCCAAGGGCTTCTAGCGACCCTCACGGATACGCAGTATTTT. Its protein product is CASSQGLLATLTDTQYF.

This chain uses TRBV11-2 with TRBJ2-2; D perhaps matches TRBD1 (5 bases). This CDR3 contains 14 residues. V gave up 5 bases and J gave up 5 bases, with 12 bases separating them. CDR1 SGHAT and CDR2 FQNNGV come from the germline V gene. For the CDR3, the DNA is TGTGCCAGCAGCCGTAGTCGACAGACCGGGGAGCTGTTTTTT. Translation gives CASSRSRQTGELFF.

The V and J genes are TRBV27 and TRBJ2-7, with TRBD1 identical over 11 bases. The CDR3 is 15 amino acids. V trimming: 2 bases; J trimming: 3 bases; junction bases outside the gene matches: 3. Looked up from germline, CDR1 is MNHEY and CDR2 is SMNVEV (reference sequence). CDR3 DNA: TGTGCCAGCAGTTTAAGGGGGACAGGGGGCTACGAGCAGTACTTC. Its translation: CASSLRGTGGYEQYF.

The rearrangement joins TRBV24-1 to TRBJ2-7, with 9 bases identical to TRBD1. Trimming removed 4 bases from V and 5 bases from J; junction bases left unmatched: 11. Per germline, CDR1 KGHDR and CDR2 SFDVKD. This CDR3 comprises 16 residues. The CDR3 protein is CATSEPSGTGSDEQYF. The CDR3 DNA follows: TGTGCCACCAGTGAGCCATCCGGGACAGGGAGCGACGAGCAGTACTTC.

This chain links TRBV4-3 with TRBJ1-2; 8 positions match TRBD1. This CDR3 is 14 amino acids long. Looked up from germline, CDR1 is LGHNA and CDR2 is YSLEER. Trimming cost V 4 bases and J 8 bases; bases outside gene matches: 9. DNA for the CDR3: TGCGCCAGCAGCCCTACCAGGACAGGGAGCGGCTACACCTTC. Its translation is CASSPTRTGSGYTF.

The chain couples TRBV7-3 to TRBJ2-3, with 10 nucleotides matching TRBD2. The germline gives CDR1 SGHTA, CDR2 FQGTGA. The CDR3 has 16 amino acids. The junction had 6 bases not matched to a gene; V was cut back by 2 bases and J by 4 bases. This chain's CDR3 is CASSLLGLASADTQYF. CDR3 in DNA: TGTGCCAGCAGCTTATTGGGACTAGCGTCAGCAGATACGCAGTATTTT. Supplemented by reference TRBV7-3 and TRBJ2-3, the full variable domain reads GAGVSQTPSNKVTEKGKYVELRCDPISGHTALYWYRQSLGQGPEFLIYFQGTGAADDSGLPNDRFFAVRPEGSVSTLKIQRTERGDSAVYLCASSLLGLASADTQYFGPGTRLTVL.

This chain uses TRBV7-9 with TRBJ1-2; weak D call: TRBD1 (6 bases). The CDR3 sequence is 15 residues long. CDR1 and CDR2 (germline): SEHNR, FQNEAQ (reference sequence). The V end was cut by 1 base, the J end by 7 bases, with 16 bases between. As DNA, the CDR3 is TGTGCCAGCAGCTTAGACCCGACAGGCTGGGGTGGCTACACCTTC. This translates into CASSLDPTGWGGYTF.

V gene TRBV5-1 combines with J gene TRBJ2-2, with D unresolved. The CDR3 covers 15 residues. The germline V and J ends were trimmed by 2 bases and 2 bases, with 10 bases remaining between them. Germline V gene lookup returns CDR1 SGHRS and CDR2 YFSETQ. The CDR3 spells CASSFQVLNTGELFF. In DNA, the CDR3 is TGCGCCAGCAGCTTTCAGGTCCTAAACACCGGGGAGCTGTTTTTT.

The chain links TRBV5-1 to TRBJ2-3; 9 bases match TRBD2. V gave up 4 bases and J gave up 0 bases; unmatched junction bases: 9. Germline CDR1 SGHRS, CDR2 YFSETQ. CDR3 size: 17 residues. The CDR3 DNA follows: TGCGCCAGCAGCCTGAAGGCTAGCGGGGTGAGCACAGATACGCAGTATTTT. Amino acid sequence: CASSLKASGVSTDTQYF.

This clone was observed a single time. CDR3 residues: CASSQETGDQPQHF. The DNA for the CDR3 is TGCGCCAGCAGCCAAGAGACAGGGGATCAGCCCCAGCATTTT. The rearrangement uses TRBV4-1 and TRBJ1-5; 8 bases are a match to TRBD1. This CDR3 is 14 amino acids long. Germline assignment: CDR1 MGHRA and CDR2 YSYEKL. The V gene end was trimmed by 0 bases and the J gene end by 5 bases; junction bases not matched to a gene: 0.

The V call is TRBV5-5, the J call TRBJ1-5; D perhaps matches TRBD1 (6 bases). The CDR3 length is 17 residues. V lost 4 bases to trimming and J lost 1 base, with 18 bases between them. The V gene's germline CDR1 is SGHKS and CDR2 YYEKEE (reference sequence). CDR3 loop: CASSAAHTGISNQPQHF. CDR3 nucleotide sequence: TGTGCCAGCAGCGCGGCCCACACAGGGATAAGCAATCAGCCCCAGCATTTT. The full variable domain, completed using reference TRBV5-5 and TRBJ1-5, is DAGVTQSPTHLIKTRGQQVTLRCSPISGHKSVSWYQQVLGQGPQFIFQYYEKEERGRGNFPDRFSARQFPNYSSELNVNALLLGDSALYLCASSAAHTGISNQPQHFGDGTRLSIL.

In this sample, this clone turned up a few times. This rearrangement joins TRBV2 to TRBJ1-1, with 7 positions matching TRBD1. J was trimmed by 4 bases and V by 4 bases; bases with no gene match: 0. This CDR3 is built from 12 residues. CDR1 SNHLY and CDR2 FYNNEI come from the germline V gene. Here the CDR3 DNA reads TGTGCCAGCAGTGGACAGGGCACTGAAGCTTTCTTT. The encoded protein is CASSGQGTEAFF.

The chain is built from TRBV5-6 and TRBJ1-2; the match to TRBD1 covers 7 bases. CDR1 is SGHDT and CDR2 is YYEEEE in the germline V gene. This CDR3 has 15 residues. Losses at the gene ends were 4 bases for V and 0 bases for J; bases not matched to a gene: 6. CDR3: CASSGGTAANYGYTF. In DNA form, the CDR3 reads TGTGCCAGCAGCGGCGGGACAGCTGCTAACTATGGCTACACCTTC.

The chain recombines TRBV7-8 with TRBJ1-4, with 9 bases lining up with TRBD1. CDR1 and CDR2 from the germline V gene are SGHVS and FQNEAQ. V lost 4 bases and J lost 5; bases outside the gene matches: 5. This CDR3 has 15 amino acids. CDR3 sequence (DNA): TGTGCCAGCAGCTCGCTAGGGACAGGGAATGAAAAACTGTTTTTT. Protein product: CASSSLGTGNEKLFF.

The chain joins TRBV19 to TRBJ1-3; D is ambiguous. V gave up 7 bases and J gave up 0 bases, with 13 bases separating them. This CDR3 contains 15 residues. In germline, CDR1 is LNHDA, CDR2 SQIVND (reference sequence). The CDR3 DNA reads TGTGCCAGTAATGGGAGGGAGGACTCTGGAAACACCATATATTTT. Protein: CASNGREDSGNTIYF.

This chain joins TRBV24-1 and TRBJ2-5; 8 bases line up with TRBD1. The CDR3 is 16 residues long. CDR1 is KGHDR and CDR2 is SFDVKD in the germline V gene. V lost 2 bases and J lost 5; bases outside the gene matches: 9. CDR3 in amino acids: CATSDSLTGEVETQYF. DNA of the CDR3: TGTGCCACCAGTGATTCATTGACAGGGGAAGTCGAGACCCAGTACTTC.

The chain joins TRBV5-1 to TRBJ1-2; D unresolved. The ends were cut back, 0 bases at V and 3 bases at J, with 9 bases in the middle. CDR1 and CDR2 from the germline V gene are SGHRS and YFSETQ. CDR3 length: 14 residues. CDR3 DNA sequence: TGCGCCAGCAGCTTGGAGCCAGACTACTATGGCTACACCTTC. It encodes CASSLEPDYYGYTF. The full variable domain, with the rest looked up from reference TRBV5-1 and TRBJ1-2, is KAGVTQTPRYLIKTRGQQVTLSCSPISGHRSVSWYQQTPGQGLQFLFEYFSETQRNKGNFPGRFSGRQFSNSRSEMNVSTLELGDSALYLCASSLEPDYYGYTFGSGTRLTVV.

The chain combines TRBV7-7 with TRBJ1-3; TRBD1 aligns across 8 bases. The CDR3 consists of 15 residues. The trim removed 5 bases at V and 0 bases at J, leaving 3 bases unmatched. Per germline, CDR1 SSHAT and CDR2 FNYEAQ (reference sequence). As DNA, the CDR3 is TGTGCCAGCAGCAACGGACAGGGCTCTGGAAACACCATATATTTT. It yields the protein CASSNGQGSGNTIYF.

The chain joins TRBV2 to TRBJ2-2; 12 positions match TRBD2. CDR1 and CDR2 from the germline V gene are SNHLY and FYNNEI. With V trimmed by 4 bases and J by 0 bases, 9 bases remained unmatched. This CDR3 region has 19 residues. As DNA, the CDR3 is TGTGCCAGCAGTGGGGCACCGACTAGCGGGGGAACGAACACCGGGGAGCTGTTTTTT. Its protein is CASSGAPTSGGTNTGELFF.

V is TRBV2 and J is TRBJ2-1, with D hard to call. The CDR3 loop spans 14 amino acids. Trimming pared 4 bases from V and 3 bases from J, leaving 10 bases between. Germline loops: CDR1 SNHLY, CDR2 FYNNEI. The CDR3 sequence is CASSGRVIYNEQFF. In DNA form, the CDR3 reads TGTGCCAGCAGTGGTAGAGTAATCTACAATGAGCAGTTCTTC.